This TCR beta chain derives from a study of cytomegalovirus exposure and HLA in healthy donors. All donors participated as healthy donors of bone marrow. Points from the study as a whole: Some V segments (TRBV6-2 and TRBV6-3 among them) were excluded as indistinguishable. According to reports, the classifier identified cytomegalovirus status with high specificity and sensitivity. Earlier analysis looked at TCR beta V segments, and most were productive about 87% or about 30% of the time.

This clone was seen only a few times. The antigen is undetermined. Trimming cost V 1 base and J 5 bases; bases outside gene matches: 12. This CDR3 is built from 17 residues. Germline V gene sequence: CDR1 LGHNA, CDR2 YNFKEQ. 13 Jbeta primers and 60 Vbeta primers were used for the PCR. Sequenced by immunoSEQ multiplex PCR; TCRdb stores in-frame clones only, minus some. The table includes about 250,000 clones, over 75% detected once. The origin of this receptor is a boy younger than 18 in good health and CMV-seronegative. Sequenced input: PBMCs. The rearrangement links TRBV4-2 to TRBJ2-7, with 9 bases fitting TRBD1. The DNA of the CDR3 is TGTGCCAGCAGCCAAGGGCCTCCGGGACAGGGTGGAGACGAGCAGTACTTC. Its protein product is CASSQGPPGQGGDEQYF.